This T cell receptor (beta chain) originates from a study of cytomegalovirus exposure and HLA in healthy donors. This PCR relied on a set of 60 Vbeta primers and 13 Jbeta primers. Sequencing was performed with immunoSEQ multiplex PCR; in TCRdb, only in-frame clones are kept and a portion is missing. Here the sample spans around 170,000 clones, 82% being singletons. The V and J ends lost 9 bases and 0 bases respectively, with 11 bases between them. This CDR3 is 14 amino acids long. Germline-derived CDR1 and CDR2 are WSHSY and SAAADI. This clonotype originated in a woman aged 18-29 years in good health and CMV-seronegative. Sequenced material: PBMCs. J is TRBJ2-2 and V is TRBV10-2, with TRBD2 as a possible D gene (5 bases). This CDR3 reads CASSGIANTGELFF. CDR3 DNA: TGCGCCAGTTCCGGGATCGCGAACACCGGGGAGCTGTTTTTT.